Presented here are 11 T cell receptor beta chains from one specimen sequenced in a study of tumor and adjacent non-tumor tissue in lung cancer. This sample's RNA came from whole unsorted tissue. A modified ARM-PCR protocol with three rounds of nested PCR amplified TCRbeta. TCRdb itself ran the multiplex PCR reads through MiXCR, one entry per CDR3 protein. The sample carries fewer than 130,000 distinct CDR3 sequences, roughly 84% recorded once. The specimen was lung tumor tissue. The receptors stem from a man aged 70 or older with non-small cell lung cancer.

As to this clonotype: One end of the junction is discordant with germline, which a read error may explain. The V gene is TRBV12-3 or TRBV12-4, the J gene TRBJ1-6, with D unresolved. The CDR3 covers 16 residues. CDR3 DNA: TGTACCAGCACCTCCGAGACGGGGTGCTATAATTCACCCCTCCACTTT. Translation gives CTSTSETGCYNSPLHF.

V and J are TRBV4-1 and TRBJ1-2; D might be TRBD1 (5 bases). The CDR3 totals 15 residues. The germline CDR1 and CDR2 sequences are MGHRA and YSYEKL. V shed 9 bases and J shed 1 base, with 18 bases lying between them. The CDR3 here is CASNQEGRVNYGYTF. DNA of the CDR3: TGCGCCAGTAATCAAGAGGGCAGGGTTAACTATGGCTACACCTTC.

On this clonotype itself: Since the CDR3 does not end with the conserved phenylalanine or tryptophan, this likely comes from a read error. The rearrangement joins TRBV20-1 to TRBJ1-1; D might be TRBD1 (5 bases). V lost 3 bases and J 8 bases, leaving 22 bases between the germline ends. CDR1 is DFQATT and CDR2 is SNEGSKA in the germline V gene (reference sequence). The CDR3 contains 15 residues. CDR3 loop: CSARAEEDRAGEAFY. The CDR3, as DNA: TGCAGTGCTAGGGCAGAGGAAGACAGAGCGGGCGAAGCTTTCTAT.

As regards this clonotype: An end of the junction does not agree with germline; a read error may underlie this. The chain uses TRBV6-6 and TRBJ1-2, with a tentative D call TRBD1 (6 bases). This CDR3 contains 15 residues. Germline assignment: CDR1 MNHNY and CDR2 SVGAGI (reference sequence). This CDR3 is CASRPFQGPKYVYTF. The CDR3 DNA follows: TGTGCCAGCAGACCATTCCAGGGGCCTAAGTATGTCTACACCTTC.

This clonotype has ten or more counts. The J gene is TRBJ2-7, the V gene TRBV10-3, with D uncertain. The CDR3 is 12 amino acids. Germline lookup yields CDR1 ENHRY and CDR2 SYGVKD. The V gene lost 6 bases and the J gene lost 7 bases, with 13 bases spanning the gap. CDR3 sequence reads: CAIRNLPYEQYF. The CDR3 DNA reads TGTGCCATCAGGAACCTACCGTATGAGCAGTACTTC.

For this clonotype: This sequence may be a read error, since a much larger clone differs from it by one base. CDR3 residues: CASSFAMSSRETQYF. CDR3 sequence (DNA): TGTGCTAGCAGTTTCGCCATGTCCAGTCGAGAGACCCAGTACTTC. The rearrangement joins TRBV7-7 to TRBJ2-5; no clear D gene. The CDR3 totals 15 residues. CDR1 is SSHAT and CDR2 is FNYEAQ in the germline V gene (reference sequence).

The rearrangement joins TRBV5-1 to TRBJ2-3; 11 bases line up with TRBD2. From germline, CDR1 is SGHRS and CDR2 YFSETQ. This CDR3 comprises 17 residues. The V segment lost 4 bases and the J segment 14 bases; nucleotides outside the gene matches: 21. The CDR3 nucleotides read TGCGCCAGCAGCGAAGGGCCACTAGCGGGAGTGACAGATATGCTGTATTTT. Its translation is CASSEGPLAGVTDMLYF.

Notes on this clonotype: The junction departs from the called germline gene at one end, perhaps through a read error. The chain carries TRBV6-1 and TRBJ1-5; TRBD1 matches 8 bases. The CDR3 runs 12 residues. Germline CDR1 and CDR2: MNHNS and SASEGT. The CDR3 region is CAIWTGNHPQHF. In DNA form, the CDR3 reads TGTGCCATTTGGACAGGGAATCACCCCCAGCATTTT.

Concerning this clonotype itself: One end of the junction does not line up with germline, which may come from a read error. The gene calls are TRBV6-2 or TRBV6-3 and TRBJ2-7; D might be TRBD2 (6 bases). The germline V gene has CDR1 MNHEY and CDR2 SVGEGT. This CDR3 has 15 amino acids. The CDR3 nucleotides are TGTGTCAGCAGTGACGAAGTAGCGGAGAACTATGAGCAGTACTTC. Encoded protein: CVSSDEVAENYEQYF.

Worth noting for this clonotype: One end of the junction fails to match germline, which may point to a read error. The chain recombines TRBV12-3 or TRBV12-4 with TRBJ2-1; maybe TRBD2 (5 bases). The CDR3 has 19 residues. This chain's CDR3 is CASSGADPHLTSSYDEEFF. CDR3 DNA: TGTGCCAGCAGTGGAGCGGACCCTCACCTCACCAGCTCCTACGATGAGGAGTTCTTC.

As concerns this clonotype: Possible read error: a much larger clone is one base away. CDR3 DNA: TGTGTCACCAGTGATCCCGGGAAGGCCGGAAACACCATATATTTT. Translated: CVTSDPGKAGNTIYF. The gene calls are TRBV24-1 and TRBJ1-3, with no clear D. Looked up from germline, CDR1 is KGHDR and CDR2 is SFDVKD. The CDR3 runs 15 residues.